The rows below give T cell receptor beta chains drawn from one sample of a study of post-analysis software for immune sequencing data. MiXCR, run by TCRdb on the PCR reads, gives a single entry per CDR3 protein. The sample consists of some 160,000 distinct CDR3 sequences, around 36% of them appearing once. Sample: blood, taken after autologous hematopoietic stem cell transplantation. The receptors were sampled from a girl aged 5 to 17 with multiple sclerosis. Each CDR3 is given without its conserved first and last residue. Each record gives: J gene, V gene, CDR3 protein.

J gene: TRBJ2-2
V gene: TRBV11-2
CDR3 protein: ASSLIPLALNTGELF

J gene: TRBJ2-4
V gene: TRBV29-1
CDR3 protein: TNFIGTGVGNIQY

J gene: .
V gene: TRBV28
CDR3 protein: ASSPRVLAGHEQY

J gene: TRBJ2-7
V gene: TRBV24-1
CDR3 protein: ATSDSVGGEQY

J gene: TRBJ2-1
V gene: TRBV15
CDR3 protein: ATSRNPRDLNNEQF

J gene: TRBJ2-7
V gene: TRBV3-1
CDR3 protein: ASSQTASTSYEQY

J gene: TRBJ2-5
V gene: TRBV28
CDR3 protein: ATTQGAREQY

J gene: TRBJ2-1
V gene: TRBV3-1
CDR3 protein: ASSQEGGSSYNEQF

J gene: TRBJ2-1
V gene: TRBV7-2
CDR3 protein: ASSFPGGGQGNSYNEQF

J gene: TRBJ2-7
V gene: TRBV6-5
CDR3 protein: ASRKGDEQY

J gene: TRBJ2-3
V gene: TRBV20-1
CDR3 protein: SAGGLVGSDTQY

J gene: .
V gene: TRBV7-9
CDR3 protein: ASSLVGQYEQY

J gene: TRBJ1-2
V gene: TRBV12-3/TRBV12-4
CDR3 protein: ASSPSGQADGYT

J gene: TRBJ2-7
V gene: TRBV14
CDR3 protein: ASSQFKSQGGYEQY

J gene: TRBJ1-1
V gene: TRBV5-1
CDR3 protein: ASSLVPGEAF

J gene: TRBJ2-7
V gene: TRBV9
CDR3 protein: ASSVSGNYEQY

J gene: TRBJ2-7
V gene: TRBV27
CDR3 protein: ASSPHRDYEQY

J gene: TRBJ1-1
V gene: TRBV2
CDR3 protein: ASSGDSRTLNTEAF

J gene: TRBJ1-1
V gene: TRBV6-1
CDR3 protein: ASSPPTRVGVNTEAF

J gene: TRBJ2-5
V gene: TRBV20-1
CDR3 protein: GAPTYQETQY

J gene: TRBJ2-7
V gene: TRBV20-1
CDR3 protein: SARDTGAGAMTYEQY

J gene: TRBJ2-3
V gene: TRBV7-9
CDR3 protein: ASSLSNSGTDTQY

J gene: TRBJ2-7
V gene: TRBV5-6
CDR3 protein: ASSLRDLLSYEQY

J gene: TRBJ2-1
V gene: TRBV24-1
CDR3 protein: ATSGNSYEQF

J gene: TRBJ2-6
V gene: TRBV18
CDR3 protein: ASSPKDSTSGANVLT

J gene: TRBJ2-7
V gene: TRBV29-1
CDR3 protein: SALMPSEQY

J gene: TRBJ2-7
V gene: TRBV7-6
CDR3 protein: ASSPGGGSDYEQY

J gene: TRBJ1-6
V gene: TRBV12-3/TRBV12-4
CDR3 protein: ASSSSGFGSPLH